Shown below are 27 T cell receptor beta chains from a single sample sequenced in a study of untreated major depressive disorder. Profiled with immunoSEQ multiplex PCR; TCRdb holds only in-frame clones, not every one. The table shows about 21,000 clones, with nearly 90% occurring only once. Input material: CD4+ T cells from PBMCs. Receptors were obtained from a woman between 40 and 55 years old in good health.

V and J are TRBV6-1 and TRBJ1-2; maybe TRBD1 (5 bases). Germline V lookup: CDR1 MNHNS, CDR2 SASEGT. With 0 bases removed from V and 3 bases from J, the gap between germline ends came to 17 bases. This CDR3 has 17 residues. DNA for the CDR3: TGTGCCAGCAGTGAAGCGCTTCTGCAGGGCCCACACTATGGCTACACCTTC. Translation gives CASSEALLQGPHYGYTF.

J is TRBJ1-1 and V is TRBV2; the D is unclear. Germline loops: CDR1 SNHLY, CDR2 FYNNEI. The CDR3 extends over 11 amino acids. Deletions cut 1 base from V and 10 bases from J, with 7 bases between. This CDR3 reads CASSEEGRAFF. CDR3 nucleotides: TGTGCCAGCAGTGAAGAGGGAAGAGCTTTCTTT.

This clone was seen just once. V gene TRBV5-6 combines with J gene TRBJ2-5; D is unresolved. V lost 3 bases and J lost 5, with 11 bases in between. The CDR3 runs 13 residues. CDR1 is SGHDT, CDR2 YYEEEE, per germline. The CDR3 here is CASSSVHGETQYF. CDR3 sequence (DNA): TGTGCCAGCAGCTCAGTACATGGGGAGACCCAGTACTTC.

The CDR3 nucleotides are TGTGCCAGCAGCTTAGCGCTCGGCTATGGAAACACCATATATTTT. It specifies CASSLALGYGNTIYF. The rearrangement joins TRBV7-9 to TRBJ1-3; no clear D gene. CDR1 is SEHNR, CDR2 FQNEAQ, per germline (reference sequence). This CDR3 is built from 15 residues. V lost 0 bases to trimming and J lost 3 bases, with 9 bases between them. Filled out from reference TRBV7-9 and TRBJ1-3, the complete variable domain reads DTGVSQNPRHKITKRGQNVTFRCDPISEHNRLYWYRQTLGQGPEFLTYFQNEAQLEKSRLLSDRFSAERPKGSFSTLEIQRTEQGDSAMYLCASSLALGYGNTIYFGEGSWLTVV.

V is TRBV6-4 and J is TRBJ1-6; D gene unclear. The CDR3 sequence is 15 residues long. The V gene lost 3 bases and the J gene lost 12 bases, with 18 bases spanning the gap. CDR1 is MRHNA, CDR2 SNTAGT, per germline. CDR3 nucleotides: TGTGCCAGCAGTGAGACGGGGATCCGTAGTGGACCCCTCCACTTT. Protein sequence: CASSETGIRSGPLHF.

This clone occurred once. This chain uses TRBV6-1 with TRBJ1-2; tentatively, D is TRBD1 (5 bases). There are 13 residues in the CDR3. Between the trimmed V and J ends, which lost 1 base and 6 bases, there was a span of 9 bases. Germline loops: CDR1 MNHNS, CDR2 SASEGT. The CDR3 region is CASSEDWGDGYTF. The CDR3 DNA reads TGTGCCAGCAGTGAAGATTGGGGGGATGGCTACACCTTC.

V gene TRBV2 combines with J gene TRBJ2-1, with D unresolved. The CDR3 loop spans 12 amino acids. Germline V gene sequence: CDR1 SNHLY, CDR2 FYNNEI. The V and J ends lost 4 bases and 3 bases respectively, with 4 bases between them. CDR3 DNA: TGTGCCAGCAGTGTGCTCTACAATGAGCAGTTCTTC. Translating gives CASSVLYNEQFF.

The gene calls are TRBV4-1 and TRBJ1-5, with D possibly being TRBD1 (5 bases). The germline V and J ends were trimmed by 6 bases and 3 bases, with 18 bases remaining between them. Per the germline V gene, CDR1 is MGHRA and CDR2 is YSYEKL. The CDR3 totals 16 residues. The CDR3 reads CASSFQADRNNQPQHF. The DNA for the CDR3 is TGCGCCAGCAGTTTCCAGGCAGACAGAAACAATCAGCCCCAGCATTTT.

The chain recombines TRBV14 with TRBJ1-2, with D hard to call. Germline V gene sequence: CDR1 SGHDN, CDR2 FVKESK. The CDR3 has 17 residues. V lost 2 bases and J lost 1, with 17 bases in between. The CDR3 region has the DNA TGTGCCAGCAGCCAACTCGGATCCGCCTACCATAACTATGGCTACACCTTC. Amino acid sequence: CASSQLGSAYHNYGYTF.

The sample holds one count of this clone. The chain recombines TRBV18 with TRBJ1-2; 9 bases line up with TRBD1. Germline V CDR1 and CDR2: KGHSH, LQKENI. Germline trimming cut 6 bases from V and 8 bases from J; bases unmatched to any gene: 10. The CDR3 extends over 14 amino acids. The DNA of the CDR3 is TGTGCCAGCTCCCCGGGACAGGGAGTTGGGGGCTACACCTTC. The encoded protein is CASSPGQGVGGYTF.

V usage is TRBV5-1 and J usage is TRBJ2-3, with TRBD2 identical over 10 bases. The CDR3 runs 19 residues. Germline V gene sequence: CDR1 SGHRS, CDR2 YFSETQ. Trimming cost V 0 bases and J 0 bases; bases outside gene matches: 10. The CDR3 nucleotides read TGCGCCAGCAGCTTGGTACTAGCGGGACGCCCCTCTAGCACAGATACGCAGTATTTT. Its translation: CASSLVLAGRPSSTDTQYF.

V gene TRBV10-2 combines with J gene TRBJ1-1; unclear D gene. CDR1 WSHSY and CDR2 SAAADI come from the germline V gene. Trimming took off 3 bases at V and 2 bases at J, with 13 bases between the two ends. The CDR3 has 15 amino acids. CDR3 sequence reads: CASSEFRQLNTEAFF. The CDR3 nucleotides are TGCGCCAGCAGTGAATTTCGACAATTAAACACTGAAGCTTTCTTT.

The genes are TRBV5-4 and TRBJ2-7, with 7 bases matching TRBD2. V trimming: 4 bases; J trimming: 3 bases; junction bases outside the gene matches: 7. The CDR3 loop spans 14 amino acids. The germline gives CDR1 SGHNT, CDR2 YYREEE (reference sequence). This CDR3 reads CASSDGAGSYEQYF. DNA for the CDR3: TGTGCCAGCAGCGATGGAGCGGGAAGCTACGAGCAGTACTTC.

J is TRBJ1-1 and V is TRBV29-1, with D perhaps TRBD1 (6 bases). The germline gives CDR1 SQVTM, CDR2 ANQGSEA. V was shortened by 3 bases and J by 6 bases, with 11 bases between the two germline ends. CDR3 length: 12 amino acids. In DNA form, the CDR3 reads TGCAGCGTTGAGGGACAAAGGGCTGAAGCTTTCTTT. Its protein is CSVEGQRAEAFF.

The chain is built from TRBV7-9 and TRBJ1-3, with no clear D. The CDR3 consists of 13 residues. V lost 2 bases and J 4 bases, leaving 6 bases between the germline ends. Germline CDR1 reads SEHNR; CDR2 reads FQNEAQ (reference sequence). The CDR3 DNA is TGTGCCAGCAGCTTATCGGGGGGAAACACCATATATTTT. As protein: CASSLSGGNTIYF.

The gene calls are TRBV5-6 and TRBJ1-5, with D hard to call. The CDR3 consists of 17 residues. Trimming stripped 5 bases from V and 0 bases from J, with 18 bases between. Per the germline V gene, CDR1 is SGHDT and CDR2 is YYEEEE. The CDR3 nucleotides are TGTGCCAGCAGTTCCGCAGGCCGGGTTTATAGCAATCAGCCCCAGCATTTT. Translated: CASSSAGRVYSNQPQHF.

The chain uses TRBV28 and TRBJ1-1; D is perhaps TRBD1 (6 bases). The CDR3 loop spans 12 amino acids. The V gene lost 2 bases and the J gene lost 11 bases, with 12 bases spanning the gap. Per the germline V gene, CDR1 is MDHEN and CDR2 is SYDVKM. The CDR3, as DNA: TGTGCCAGCAGTTTAGAAGTCCAGGGGGCTTTCTTT. Translating gives CASSLEVQGAFF.

This chain links TRBV20-1 with TRBJ2-7; D ambiguous. Germline lookup yields CDR1 DFQATT and CDR2 SNEGSKA (reference sequence). The V end lost 1 base, the J end lost 5 bases, and 6 bases lay between the germline ends. The CDR3 runs to 11 residues. The CDR3 loop is CSARGGDEQYF. The CDR3 nucleotides read TGCAGTGCTAGAGGAGGAGACGAGCAGTACTTC.

This sequence joins TRBV5-3 and TRBJ2-2; D may correspond to TRBD1 or TRBD2 (5 bases each). TRBV5-3 is given ORF status, its function remaining uncertain. This CDR3 contains 14 residues. V was shortened by 3 bases and J by 7 bases, with 13 bases between the two germline ends. CDR3 nucleotides: TGTGCCAGAAGCTGGGCAGGGAGAGGCGGGGAGCTGTTTTTT. This translates into CARSWAGRGGELFF.

The rearrangement joins TRBV7-9 to TRBJ2-5; D is perhaps TRBD1 (8 bases). The CDR3 extends over 16 amino acids. V lost 5 bases to trimming and J lost 5 bases, with 21 bases between them. From germline, CDR1 is SEHNR and CDR2 FQNEAQ (reference sequence). DNA of the CDR3: TGTGCCAGCAGCCAACAGGGGGGGGTTACCATGGAGACCCAGTACTTC. Protein: CASSQQGGVTMETQYF.

This clone was picked up one time. V usage is TRBV2 and J usage is TRBJ1-1, with a weak D call TRBD1 (5 bases). Trimming removed 6 bases at V and 5 bases at J, with 13 bases between. CDR3 length: 13 residues. Germline V gene sequence: CDR1 SNHLY, CDR2 FYNNEI. CDR3 amino acids: CASSGDRGTEAFF. In DNA form, the CDR3 reads TGTGCCAGCAGCGGAGACAGAGGGACTGAAGCTTTCTTT.

This clone was seen once. The chain links TRBV11-2 to TRBJ2-7; D gene ambiguous. CDR1 is SGHAT and CDR2 is FQNNGV in the germline V gene. The CDR3 runs 13 residues. V lost 1 base and J 4 bases, leaving 8 bases between the germline ends. CDR3 sequence: CASSLGWIYEQYV. CDR3 sequence (DNA): TGTGCCAGCAGCTTAGGGTGGATTTACGAGCAGTACGTC.

This sequence joins TRBV6-1 and TRBJ2-1; D may be TRBD1 (6 bases). Germline lookup yields CDR1 MNHNS and CDR2 SASEGT. Trimming shortened V by 4 bases and J by 8 bases, and 15 bases separated the two germline ends. The CDR3 length is 14 residues. The CDR3 nucleotides are TGTGCCAGCAGTGTTCGACAGGTTGGGCATGAGCAGTTCTTC. Translated, it gives CASSVRQVGHEQFF.

The CDR3 here is CSVSPRLDTNTEAFF. For the CDR3, the DNA is TGCAGCGTTTCCCCCCGGCTGGATACGAACACTGAAGCTTTCTTT. The rearrangement links TRBV29-1 to TRBJ1-1, with unresolved D. The V gene lost 5 bases and the J gene lost 1 base, with 17 bases spanning the gap. The CDR3 loop spans 15 amino acids. The germline V gene encodes CDR1 SQVTM and CDR2 ANQGSEA.

The chain has TRBV30 and TRBJ1-5; TRBD1 agrees at 8 bases. Germline trimming cut 2 bases from V and 10 bases from J; bases unmatched to any gene: 10. Germline V CDR1 and CDR2: GTSNPN, SVGIG (reference sequence). CDR3 length: 14 residues. CDR3 DNA sequence: TGTGCCTGGAGTCTGGACAGGGAGATTTTACCCCAGCATTTT. Its protein product is CAWSLDREILPQHF.

The chain carries TRBV21-1 and TRBJ1-3. TRBV21-1 constitutes a pseudogene. CDR3 size: 15 residues. The CDR3 region is CASSNWAGVENTIYF. The CDR3 DNA follows: TGTGCCAGCAGCAATTGGGCGGGGGTCGAGAACACCATATATTTT.

This clone turned up a few times. The V and J genes are TRBV7-9 and TRBJ1-1; D gene unclear. This CDR3 spans 14 amino acids. The V end was cut by 5 bases, the J end by 1 base, with 11 bases between. Germline values: CDR1 SEHNR, CDR2 FQNEAQ (reference sequence). CDR3 amino acids: CASSPFSENTEAFF. CDR3 nucleotide sequence: TGTGCCAGCAGCCCTTTTTCAGAGAACACTGAAGCTTTCTTT.